Presented here are 20 T cell receptor beta chains from one specimen sequenced in a study of graft-versus-host responses after intestinal transplantation. Clones were sequenced by immunoSEQ multiplex PCR, and TCRdb holds only the in-frame ones, with some missing. The profile covers about 29,000 clones, with about 90% appearing a single time and under 14% taken by the ten largest. The specimen was PBMCs, collected around 61 weeks after intestinal transplantation. These TCRs come from a human patient who received an intestinal transplant, so some T cells may come from the graft donor.

This clone has just one count. The gene calls are TRBV7-2 and TRBJ1-1; 9 nucleotides agree with TRBD1. The CDR3 consists of 14 residues. Germline loops: CDR1 SGHTA, CDR2 FQGNSA. The J segment lost 3 bases and the V segment lost 4 bases, leaving 3 bases of the junction unmatched. The CDR3 reads CASSYRGRDTEAFF. The CDR3 DNA reads TGTGCCAGCAGCTACAGGGGGCGGGACACTGAAGCTTTCTTT.

J is TRBJ1-1 and V is TRBV12-5, with a weak D call TRBD1 (6 bases). In germline, CDR1 is LGHNT, CDR2 FRNRAP. The CDR3 has 16 amino acids. The V gene lost 4 bases and the J gene lost 1 base, with 16 bases spanning the gap. Here the CDR3 DNA reads TGTGCTAGTGGTTGGGACATCTCCTCAGGGAACACTGAAGCTTTCTTT. Amino acids: CASGWDISSGNTEAFF.

This chain links TRBV4-1 with TRBJ1-5, with D possibly being TRBD1 (5 bases). The V gene's germline CDR1 is MGHRA and CDR2 YSYEKL. V was trimmed by 3 bases and J by 0 bases, leaving 15 bases between them. This CDR3 is 17 amino acids long. For the CDR3, the DNA is TGCGCCAGCAGCCACTTGGGGGGGTACGATAGCAATCAGCCCCAGCATTTT. It yields the protein CASSHLGGYDSNQPQHF.

V is TRBV6-5 and J is TRBJ1-2; the D gene is possibly TRBD1 (5 bases). CDR1 is MNHEY, CDR2 SVGAGI, per germline. This CDR3 has 15 amino acids. V was shortened by 5 bases and J by 2 bases, with 15 bases between the two germline ends. CDR3 bases: TGTGCCAGCAGTCCCGGGACTCTGTACAACTATGGCTACACCTTC. Translation: CASSPGTLYNYGYTF.

The CDR3 coding sequence is TGTGCCTGGAGTGTACGTCTGAACACTGAAGCTTTCTTT. Translating it yields CAWSVRLNTEAFF. The chain combines TRBV30 with TRBJ1-1; D remains ambiguous. The V gene's germline CDR1 is GTSNPN and CDR2 SVGIG (reference sequence). The CDR3 is made up of 13 amino acids. V was pared by 0 bases and J by 0 bases, with 5 bases between. Full variable domain (outside the CDR3, taken from reference TRBV30 and TRBJ1-1): SQTIHQWPATLVQPVGSPLSLECTVEGTSNPNLYWYRQAAGRGLQLLFYSVGIGQISSEVPQNLSASRPQDRQFILSSKKLLLSDSGFYLCAWSVRLNTEAFFGQGTRLTVV.

A few counts support this clone. This chain links TRBV10-3 with TRBJ1-1, with TRBD1 matching over 8 bases. CDR1 ENHRY and CDR2 SYGVKD come from the germline V gene. The CDR3 is 16 amino acids. Trimming at V came to 5 bases and at J to 0 bases, leaving 8 bases not matched to a gene. CDR3 amino acids: CAISQGQASMNTEAFF. The CDR3 nucleotides read TGTGCCATCAGTCAGGGACAGGCGTCTATGAACACTGAAGCTTTCTTT.

The chain combines TRBV5-1 with TRBJ1-1; possibly TRBD1 for D (6 bases). The V gene's germline CDR1 is SGHRS and CDR2 YFSETQ. V was shortened by 2 bases and J by 3 bases, with 11 bases between the two germline ends. The CDR3 runs to 14 residues. The CDR3 nucleotides are TGCGCCAGCAGCTTAACCAGGGGTTACACTGAAGCTTTCTTT. Protein product: CASSLTRGYTEAFF.

The chain joins TRBV12-5 to TRBJ1-2; 7 bases are a match to TRBD1. The junction had 9 bases not matched to a gene; V was cut back by 7 bases and J by 4 bases. The CDR3 extends over 14 amino acids. CDR1 is LGHNT and CDR2 is FRNRAP in the germline V gene. Here the CDR3 reads CASAWGRGVYGYTF. The CDR3 DNA is TGTGCTAGTGCTTGGGGCAGGGGGGTCTATGGCTACACCTTC.

V usage is TRBV2 and J usage is TRBJ2-2; 10 nucleotides line up with TRBD2. CDR3 length equals 12 residues. Germline CDR1 is SNHLY and CDR2 is FYNNEI. The V and J ends lost 10 bases and 4 bases, in that order; junction bases with no gene match: 0. For the CDR3, the DNA is TGTGCCACTAGCGGGGGCACCGGGGAGCTGTTTTTT. Translation gives CATSGGTGELFF.

This sequence joins TRBV6-6 and TRBJ2-7, with D possibly matching TRBD1 (6 bases). The CDR3 length is 13 residues. Trimming shortened V by 2 bases and J by 3 bases, and 8 bases separated the two germline ends. Germline loops: CDR1 MNHNY, CDR2 SVGAGI (reference sequence). CDR3 loop: CASSYGTSYEQYF. CDR3 coding DNA: TGTGCCAGCAGTTACGGGACAAGCTACGAGCAGTACTTC.

This clone came up once. The V gene is TRBV2, the J gene TRBJ2-3; maybe TRBD2 (5 bases). CDR1 SNHLY and CDR2 FYNNEI come from the germline V gene. The CDR3 spans 15 residues. V was clipped by 3 bases and J by 2 bases, with 12 bases between them. The CDR3 DNA sequence: TGTGCCAGCAGTGACTTCGGGGTCCCCACAGATACGCAGTATTTT. The encoded protein is CASSDFGVPTDTQYF.

The chain has TRBV18 and TRBJ2-5; maybe TRBD2 (6 bases). Trimming took 0 bases from V and 5 from J, leaving 10 bases between them. The CDR3 sequence is 14 residues long. Germline CDR1 and CDR2: KGHSH and LQKENI. Here the CDR3 reads CASSPPEGRETQYF. The CDR3 DNA sequence: TGTGCCAGCTCACCACCGGAGGGGCGGGAGACCCAGTACTTC.

The chain combines TRBV7-9 with TRBJ2-7; D gene ambiguous. The germline CDR1 and CDR2 sequences are SEHNR and FQNEAQ (reference sequence). This CDR3 spans 14 amino acids. V dropped 3 bases and J dropped 0 bases, with 9 bases sitting between them. The CDR3 loop is CASSLGRSSYEQYF. CDR3 bases: TGTGCCAGCAGCTTGGGCAGGTCCTCCTACGAGCAGTACTTC.

V and J are TRBV12-5 and TRBJ2-7; D call uncertain. Germline CDR1 and CDR2: LGHNT and FRNRAP. The CDR3 spans 13 residues. The ends were cut back, 6 bases at V and 3 bases at J, with 12 bases in the middle. The CDR3 DNA is TGTGCTAGTGGGCGTGACACTTTCTACGAGCAGTACTTC. Its protein is CASGRDTFYEQYF.

The chain carries TRBV7-2 and TRBJ2-7, with D possibly TRBD2 on 6 matching bases. Between the trimmed V and J ends, which lost 6 bases and 7 bases, there was a span of 19 bases. CDR1 is SGHTA and CDR2 is FQGNSA in the germline V gene. The CDR3 is 14 residues long. The CDR3 reads CTSSPPGLQFEQYF. The CDR3 nucleotides read TGTACCAGCAGTCCGCCGGGACTCCAATTTGAGCAGTACTTC.

A few counts support this clone. The chain joins TRBV30 to TRBJ2-7; 9 bases agree with TRBD2. CDR3 length: 12 residues. Germline values: CDR1 GTSNPN, CDR2 SVGIG (reference sequence). V trimming: 2 bases; J trimming: 5 bases; junction bases outside the gene matches: 1. The CDR3 reads CAWSRTSDEQYF. The DNA of the CDR3 is TGTGCCTGGAGTAGGACTAGCGACGAGCAGTACTTC.

V is TRBV29-1 and J is TRBJ2-6, with D tentatively TRBD1 (5 bases). The CDR3 runs to 16 residues. The germline V gene encodes CDR1 SQVTM and CDR2 ANQGSEA. V lost 6 bases, J lost 7 bases, and 22 bases lay in between. The CDR3, as DNA: TGCAGCGTACCTATAAATTTGAGTAGGGGAGCCAACGTCCTGACTTTC. This sequence encodes CSVPINLSRGANVLTF.

This rearrangement joins TRBV6-5 to TRBJ2-7; maybe TRBD2 (6 bases). Germline V gives CDR1 MNHEY, CDR2 SVGAGI. The V end was cut by 6 bases, the J end by 5 bases, with 14 bases between. The CDR3 consists of 13 residues. The CDR3 DNA reads as TGTGCCAGCAGACCCCCCGGAGGGAACGAGCAGTACTTC. It codes for CASRPPGGNEQYF.

This rearrangement joins TRBV28 to TRBJ1-4; D uncertain. Trimming cost V 6 bases and J 0 bases, with 11 bases left between them. Germline-derived CDR1 and CDR2 are MDHEN and SYDVKM. There are 15 residues in the CDR3. In DNA form, the CDR3 reads TGTGCCAGCAGCCCTCAACGCCCAACTAATGAAAAACTGTTTTTT. It encodes CASSPQRPTNEKLFF.

The chain employs TRBV30 and TRBJ2-1; D may be TRBD1 (6 bases). The CDR3 loop spans 14 amino acids. Germline V gene sequence: CDR1 GTSNPN, CDR2 SVGIG (reference sequence). V was shortened by 7 bases and J by 6 bases, with 19 bases between the two germline ends. The CDR3 DNA is TGTGCCTTGGAGCAGGTGGGACAACGCAATGAGCAGTTCTTC. It encodes CALEQVGQRNEQFF.